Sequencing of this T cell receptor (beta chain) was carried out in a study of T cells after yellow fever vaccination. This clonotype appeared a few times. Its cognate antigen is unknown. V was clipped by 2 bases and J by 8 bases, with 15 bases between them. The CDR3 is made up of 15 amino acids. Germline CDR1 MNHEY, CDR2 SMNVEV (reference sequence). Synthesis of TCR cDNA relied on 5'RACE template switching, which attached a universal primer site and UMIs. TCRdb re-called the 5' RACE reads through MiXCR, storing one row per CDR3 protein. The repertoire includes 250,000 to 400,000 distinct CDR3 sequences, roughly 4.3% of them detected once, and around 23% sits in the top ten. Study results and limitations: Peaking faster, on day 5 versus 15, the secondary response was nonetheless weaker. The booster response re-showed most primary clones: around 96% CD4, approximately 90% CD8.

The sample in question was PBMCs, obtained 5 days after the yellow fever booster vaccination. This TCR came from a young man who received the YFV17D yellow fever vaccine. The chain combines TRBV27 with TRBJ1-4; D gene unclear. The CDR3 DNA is TGTGCCAGCAGTTTAGGGGTATTCGTAGGAGAAAAACTGTTTTTT. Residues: CASSLGVFVGEKLFF.